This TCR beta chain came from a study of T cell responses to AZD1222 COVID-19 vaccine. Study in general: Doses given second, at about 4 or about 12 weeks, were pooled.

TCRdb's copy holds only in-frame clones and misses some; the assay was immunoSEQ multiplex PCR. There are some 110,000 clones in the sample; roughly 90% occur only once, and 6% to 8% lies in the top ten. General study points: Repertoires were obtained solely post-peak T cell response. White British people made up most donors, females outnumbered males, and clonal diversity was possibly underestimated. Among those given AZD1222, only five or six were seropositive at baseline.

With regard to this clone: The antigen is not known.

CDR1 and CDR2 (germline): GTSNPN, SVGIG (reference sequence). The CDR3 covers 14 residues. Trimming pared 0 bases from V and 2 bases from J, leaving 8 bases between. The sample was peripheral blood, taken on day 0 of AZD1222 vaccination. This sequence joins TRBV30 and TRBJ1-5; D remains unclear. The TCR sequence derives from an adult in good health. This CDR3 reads CAWSVGNGNQPQHF. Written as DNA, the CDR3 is TGTGCCTGGAGTGTAGGGAATGGCAATCAGCCCCAGCATTTT.